This T cell receptor beta chain emerged from a study of blood T cell repertoires in COVID-19 (dated by TCRdb to 2019 to 2021). In terms of the full investigation: Samples covering the acute and convalescent phases of COVID-19 were provided by collaborators in the United States, Italy and Spain. Sample metadata almost always included a de-identified subject ID, COVID-19 status, age in years and sex. Where HLA class I and class II types were available, the types were taken from metadata supplied by the sample provider, not from assay-based typing. The prospective study material was composed of cDNA or gDNA derived from T cells, B-cell-depleted T cells, or PBMCs. Deeply sampled blood TCRbeta repertoires from subjects exposed to, actively infected with, or recovered from COVID-19 were included in the dataset. Samples came from the ongoing ImmuneRACE study (first 160 participants) plus 1,254 subjects from 6 global collaborators. The repertoires were made available in a free public database intended to serve as a resource for research on the immune response to SARS-CoV-2.

CDR1 and CDR2, looked up from the germline V gene, are SGHTA and FQGNSA. The CDR3 runs 14 amino acids, cysteine and phenylalanine included. The DNA shown is the 42-base CDR3, in frame from base 1. Trimming removed 5 bases from V and 2 bases from J, leaving 13 bases between the germline ends. The immunoSEQ Assay, a bias-controlled multiplex PCR, was used to amplify TCRbeta CDR3 regions from genomic DNA. On the authors' methods: The number of nucleated cells in each sample was estimated from the amplification of reference gene primers within the assay. To quantify the absolute abundance of each unique TCRbeta CDR3 rearrangement, sequence reads were collapsed and filtered. For each sample, productive Simpson clonality was calculated as the square root of Simpson's diversity index across productive rearrangements. Not all clones reach the TCRdb copy of this immuneACCESS table, which keeps in-frame sequences only. Checked studies attribute under half of the gap to unresolved V genes and leave the rest unexplained. That table supplies the V and J calls and clone size; D and trimming were determined from the DNA. The sample profile shows approximately 130,000 clones; just under 80% of them were found once. The ten largest clones add up to just under 25% of the sample.

With regard to this clone: What antigen it recognizes has not been identified. No much larger clonotype is one base removed from it; base qualities were not supplied.

Broad study findings and their caveats: The quantity of clinical and demographic metadata differed by source and by participant and was supplied without curation.

Whole blood was collected in K2EDTA tubes by collaborating institutions according to the institutions' own protocols. Collaborator samples were shipped for TCRbeta analysis as frozen whole blood, isolated PBMCs, or DNA extracted from either sample type. Sequencing was performed on peripheral blood. The sequence is built from TRBV7-2 and TRBJ2-7; perhaps TRBD2 is the D gene, with 5 bases matching. This receptor was taken from a human donor in a cohort sampled during active COVID-19. The CDR3 corresponds to CASSAGIGPYEQYF. The DNA sequence is given as TGTGCCAGCAGCGCCGGGATCGGGCCCTACGAGCAGTACTTC.